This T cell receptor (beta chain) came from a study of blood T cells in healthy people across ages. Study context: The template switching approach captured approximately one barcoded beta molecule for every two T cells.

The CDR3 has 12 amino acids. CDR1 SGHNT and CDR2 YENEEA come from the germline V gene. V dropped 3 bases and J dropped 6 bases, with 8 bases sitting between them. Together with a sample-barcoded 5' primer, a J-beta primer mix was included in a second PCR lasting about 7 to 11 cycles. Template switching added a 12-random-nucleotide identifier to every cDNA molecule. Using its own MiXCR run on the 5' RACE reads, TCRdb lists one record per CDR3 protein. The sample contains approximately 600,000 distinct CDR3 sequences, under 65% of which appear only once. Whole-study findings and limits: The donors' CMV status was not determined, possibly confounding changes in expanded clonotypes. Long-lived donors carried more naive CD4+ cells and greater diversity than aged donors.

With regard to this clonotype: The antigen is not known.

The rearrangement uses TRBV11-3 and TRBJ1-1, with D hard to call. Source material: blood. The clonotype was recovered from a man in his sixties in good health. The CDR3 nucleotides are TGTGCCAGCAGCTTTGGTAGGGCTGAAGCTTTCTTT. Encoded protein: CASSFGRAEAFF.